This T cell receptor (beta chain) appears in the sequencing data of a study of response to subunit inactivated influenza vaccine (dated by TCRdb to the late 2010s). About the study as a whole: To follow how T cells responded to a trivalent subunit inactivated influenza vaccine, the researchers relied on deep quantitative profiling of the T cell receptor repertoire. Results the study describes overall, beyond this receptor: According to the authors, only a limited number of new T cells may be recruited by each seasonal influenza vaccination.

The library came from RT-PCR. These reads were obtained on an Illumina HiSeq 2500. Clones were called with MiXCR by TCRdb after fastp trimmed the public reads at Q25, and only in-frame beta chains were retained. Rows with a matching CDR3 protein are joined into one entry that keeps the most common DNA and genes. Counted in this sample were about 240,000 distinct CDR3 sequences; 12% of them appeared once. The leading ten clones occupy 7.8% of the sample. This clonotype was found many times. Its cognate antigen has yet to be identified. Sequence at one end of the junction differs from germline and may be a read error. The CDR3 contains 13 residues, cysteine and phenylalanine counted. The read is trimmed to its CDR3 DNA, 39 bases read in frame from base 1. The germline V gene specifies SGHRS as CDR1 and YFSETQ as CDR2.

This receptor was identified in a man aged 45 to 65 who received an inactivated influenza vaccine. Donor details come from another sample of the same person, matched by shared clones. The sequencing here drew on non-naive T cells sorted from PBMCs, taken 14 to 15 days before vaccination. The intended sense of this specimen's cell subset or site label: memory T cell fraction. The chain uses TRBV5-1 and TRBJ1-1; the best D guess is TRBD1, with 5 bases matching. The sequenced DNA is TGTGCCAGCAGCCTGGGGGAGAACACTGAAGCTTTCTTT. Its protein reads: CASSLGENTEAFF. The entire variable domain, with the stretches around the CDR3 drawn from the reference TRBV5-1 and TRBJ1-1 proteins, is KAGVTQTPRYLIKTRGQQVTLSCSPISGHRSVSWYQQTPGQGLQFLFEYFSETQRNKGNFPGRFSGRQFSNSRSEMNVSTLELGDSALYLCASSLGENTEAFFGQGTRLTVV.